This TCR beta chain was sequenced for a study of CD8 T cells in ankylosing spondylitis. Findings of the study overall: Disease-linked clones had a CD8+ phenotype and relatively low frequency in peripheral blood.

Using its own MiXCR run on the 5' RACE reads, TCRdb lists one record per CDR3 protein. Of approximately 250,000 distinct CDR3 sequences listed, about 10% are singletons. This clonotype has at least ten counts. The antigen remains undetermined. V lost 4 bases and J lost 8; bases outside the gene matches: 3. This CDR3 comprises 14 residues. The germline CDR1 and CDR2 sequences are SGHRS and YFSETQ. This TCR came from a male donor with ankylosing spondylitis or in good health (not recorded which). Sequenced material: blood, either unsorted or a sorted T cell fraction (not recorded which). This chain connects TRBV5-1 to TRBJ1-4, with 12 bases that match TRBD1. CDR3 amino acids: CASSPGTGGEKLFF. In DNA, the CDR3 is TGCGCCAGCAGCCCCGGGACAGGGGGCGAAAAACTGTTTTTT.